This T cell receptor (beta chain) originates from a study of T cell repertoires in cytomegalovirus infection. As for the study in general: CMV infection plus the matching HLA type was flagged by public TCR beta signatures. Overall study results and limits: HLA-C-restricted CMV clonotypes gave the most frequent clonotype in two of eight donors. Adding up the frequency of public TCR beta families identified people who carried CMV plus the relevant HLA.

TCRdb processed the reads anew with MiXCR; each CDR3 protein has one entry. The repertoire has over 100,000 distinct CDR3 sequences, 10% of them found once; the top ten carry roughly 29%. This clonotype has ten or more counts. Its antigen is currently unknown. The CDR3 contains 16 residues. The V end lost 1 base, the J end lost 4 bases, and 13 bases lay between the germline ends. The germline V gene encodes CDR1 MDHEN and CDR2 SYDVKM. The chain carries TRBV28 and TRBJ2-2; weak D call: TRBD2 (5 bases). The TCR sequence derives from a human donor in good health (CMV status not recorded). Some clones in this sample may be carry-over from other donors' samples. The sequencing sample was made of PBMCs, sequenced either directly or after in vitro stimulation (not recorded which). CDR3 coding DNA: TGTGCCAGCAGTTTATCCCCCTTACGGGGCACCGGGGAGCTGTTTTTT. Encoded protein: CASSLSPLRGTGELFF.